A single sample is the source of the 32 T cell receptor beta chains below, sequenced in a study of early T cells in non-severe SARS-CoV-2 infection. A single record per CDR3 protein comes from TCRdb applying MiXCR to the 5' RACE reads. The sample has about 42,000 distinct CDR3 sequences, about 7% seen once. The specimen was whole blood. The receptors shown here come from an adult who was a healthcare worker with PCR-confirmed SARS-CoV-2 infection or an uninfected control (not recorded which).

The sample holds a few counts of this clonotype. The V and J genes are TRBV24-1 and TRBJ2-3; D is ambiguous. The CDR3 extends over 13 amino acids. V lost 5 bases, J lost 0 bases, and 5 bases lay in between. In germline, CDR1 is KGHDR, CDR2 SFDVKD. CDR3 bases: TGTGCCACCAGTGGCTCCAGCACAGATACGCAGTATTTT. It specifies CATSGSSTDTQYF.

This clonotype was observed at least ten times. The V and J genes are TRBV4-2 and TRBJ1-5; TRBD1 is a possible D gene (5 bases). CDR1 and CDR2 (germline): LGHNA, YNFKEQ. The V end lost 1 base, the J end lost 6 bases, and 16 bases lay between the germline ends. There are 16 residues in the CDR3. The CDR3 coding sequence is TGTGCCAGCAGCCAAGTGGTGGGGCAGGTTGGTCAGCCCCAGCATTTT. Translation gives CASSQVVGQVGQPQHF.

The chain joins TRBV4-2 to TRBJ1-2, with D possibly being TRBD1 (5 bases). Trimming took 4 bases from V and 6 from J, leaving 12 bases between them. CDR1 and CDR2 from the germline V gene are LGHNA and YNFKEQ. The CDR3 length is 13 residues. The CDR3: CASSPRRDHGYTF. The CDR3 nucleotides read TGTGCCAGCAGCCCTCGAAGGGACCATGGCTACACCTTC.

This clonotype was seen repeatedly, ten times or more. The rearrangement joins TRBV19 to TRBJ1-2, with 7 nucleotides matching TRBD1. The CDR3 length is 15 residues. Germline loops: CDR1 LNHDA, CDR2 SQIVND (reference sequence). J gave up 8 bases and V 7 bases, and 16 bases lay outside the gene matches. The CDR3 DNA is TGTGCCAGTATCCCTCCAGGGGGATCTCCGCGGGGCTACACCTTC. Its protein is CASIPPGGSPRGYTF.

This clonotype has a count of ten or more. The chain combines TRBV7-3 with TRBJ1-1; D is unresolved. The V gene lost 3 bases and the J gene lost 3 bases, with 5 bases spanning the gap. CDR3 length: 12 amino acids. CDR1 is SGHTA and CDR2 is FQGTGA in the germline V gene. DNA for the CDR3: TGTGCCAGCAGCTTCGGGGACACTGAAGCTTTCTTT. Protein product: CASSFGDTEAFF.

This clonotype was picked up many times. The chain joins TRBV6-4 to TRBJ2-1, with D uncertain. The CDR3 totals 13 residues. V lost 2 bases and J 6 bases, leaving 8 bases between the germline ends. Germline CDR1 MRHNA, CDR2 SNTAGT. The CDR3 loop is CASSDRVSNEQFF. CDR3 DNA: TGTGCCAGCAGTGACAGGGTCTCCAATGAGCAGTTCTTC.

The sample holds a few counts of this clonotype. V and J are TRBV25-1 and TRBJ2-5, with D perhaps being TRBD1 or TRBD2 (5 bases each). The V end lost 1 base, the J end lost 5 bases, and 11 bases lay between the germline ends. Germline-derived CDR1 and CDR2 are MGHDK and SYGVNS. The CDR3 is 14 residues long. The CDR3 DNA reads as TGTGCCAGCAGTGAATTTATGGGGGTGGAGACCCAGTACTTC. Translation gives CASSEFMGVETQYF.

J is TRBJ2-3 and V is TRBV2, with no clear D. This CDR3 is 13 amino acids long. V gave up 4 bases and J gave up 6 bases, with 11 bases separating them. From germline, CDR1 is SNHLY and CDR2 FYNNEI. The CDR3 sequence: CASSGPGADTQYF. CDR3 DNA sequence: TGTGCCAGCAGTGGCCCAGGCGCGGATACGCAGTATTTT.

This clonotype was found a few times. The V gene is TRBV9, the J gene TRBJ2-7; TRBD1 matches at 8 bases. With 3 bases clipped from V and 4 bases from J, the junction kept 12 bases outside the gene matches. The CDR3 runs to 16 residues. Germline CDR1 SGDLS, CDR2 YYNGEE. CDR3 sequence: CASSADVGDRPYEQYF. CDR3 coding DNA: TGTGCCAGCAGCGCCGACGTTGGGGACAGGCCTTACGAGCAGTACTTC.

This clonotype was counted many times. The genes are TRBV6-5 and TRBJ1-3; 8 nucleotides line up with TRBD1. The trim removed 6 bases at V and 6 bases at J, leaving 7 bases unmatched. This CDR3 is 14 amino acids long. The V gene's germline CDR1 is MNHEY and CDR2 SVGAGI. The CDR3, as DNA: TGTGCCAGCAGCGTACAGGGGGGGAAAAACACCATATATTTT. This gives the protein CASSVQGGKNTIYF.

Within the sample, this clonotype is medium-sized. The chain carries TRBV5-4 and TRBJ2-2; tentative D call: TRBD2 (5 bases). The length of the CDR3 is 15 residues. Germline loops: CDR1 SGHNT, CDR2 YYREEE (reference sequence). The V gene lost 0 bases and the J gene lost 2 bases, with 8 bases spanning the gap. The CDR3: CASSLVTGNTGELFF. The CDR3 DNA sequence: TGTGCCAGCAGCTTGGTAACGGGAAACACCGGGGAGCTGTTTTTT.

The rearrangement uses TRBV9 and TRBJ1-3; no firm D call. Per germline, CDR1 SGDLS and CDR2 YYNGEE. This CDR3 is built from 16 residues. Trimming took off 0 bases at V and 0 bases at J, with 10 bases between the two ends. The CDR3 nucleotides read TGTGCCAGCAGCGTAGCTGGGCTGGACTCTGGAAACACCATATATTTT. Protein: CASSVAGLDSGNTIYF.

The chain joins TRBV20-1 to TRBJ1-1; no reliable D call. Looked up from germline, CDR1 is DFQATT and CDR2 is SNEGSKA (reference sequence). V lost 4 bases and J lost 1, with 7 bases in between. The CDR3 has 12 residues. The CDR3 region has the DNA TGCAGTGCTAATTTTGCGAACACTGAAGCTTTCTTT. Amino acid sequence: CSANFANTEAFF.

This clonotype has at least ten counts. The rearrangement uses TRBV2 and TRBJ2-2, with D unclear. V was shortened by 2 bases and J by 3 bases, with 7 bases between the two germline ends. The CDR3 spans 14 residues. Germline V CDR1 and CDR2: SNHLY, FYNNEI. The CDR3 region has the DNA TGTGCCAGCAGTGAATTTTCGGACACCGGGGAGCTGTTTTTT. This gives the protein CASSEFSDTGELFF.

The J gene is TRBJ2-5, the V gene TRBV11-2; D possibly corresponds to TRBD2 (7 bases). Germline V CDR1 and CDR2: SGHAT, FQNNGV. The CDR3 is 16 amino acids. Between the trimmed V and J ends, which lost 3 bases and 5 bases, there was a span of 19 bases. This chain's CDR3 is CASSFDGGGRGETQYF. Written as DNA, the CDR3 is TGTGCCAGCAGCTTCGATGGCGGGGGCAGAGGGGAGACCCAGTACTTC.

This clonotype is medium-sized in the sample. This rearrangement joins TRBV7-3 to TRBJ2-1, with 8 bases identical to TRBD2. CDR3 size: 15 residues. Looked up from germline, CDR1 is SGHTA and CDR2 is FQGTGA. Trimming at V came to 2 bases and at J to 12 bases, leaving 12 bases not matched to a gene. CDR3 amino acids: CASSLGGGSNEWQFF. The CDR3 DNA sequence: TGTGCCAGCAGCTTAGGCGGGGGGAGCAATGAGTGGCAGTTCTTC. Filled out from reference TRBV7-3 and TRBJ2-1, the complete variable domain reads GAGVSQTPSNKVTEKGKYVELRCDPISGHTALYWYRQSLGQGPEFLIYFQGTGAADDSGLPNDRFFAVRPEGSVSTLKIQRTERGDSAVYLCASSLGGGSNEWQFFGPGTRLTVL.

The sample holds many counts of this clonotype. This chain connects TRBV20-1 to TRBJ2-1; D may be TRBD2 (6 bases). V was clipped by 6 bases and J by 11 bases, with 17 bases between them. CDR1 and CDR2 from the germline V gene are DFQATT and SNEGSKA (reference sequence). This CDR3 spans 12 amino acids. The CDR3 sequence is CSAPDSGIKQFF. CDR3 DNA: TGCAGTGCGCCGGATAGCGGTATCAAGCAGTTCTTC.

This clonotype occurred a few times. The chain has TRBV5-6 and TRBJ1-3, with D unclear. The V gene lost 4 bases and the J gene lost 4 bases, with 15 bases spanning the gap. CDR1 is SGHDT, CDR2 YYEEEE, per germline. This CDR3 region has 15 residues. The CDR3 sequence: CASSLTDFAGNTIYF. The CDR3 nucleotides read TGTGCCAGCAGCCTCACGGACTTTGCCGGAAACACCATATATTTT.

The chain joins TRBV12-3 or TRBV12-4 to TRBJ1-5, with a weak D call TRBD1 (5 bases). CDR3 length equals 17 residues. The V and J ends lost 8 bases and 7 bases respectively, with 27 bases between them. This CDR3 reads CASSYTPGRLPHQPQHF. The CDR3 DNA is TGTGCCAGCTCCTACACCCCGGGACGCCTACCCCACCAGCCCCAGCATTTT.

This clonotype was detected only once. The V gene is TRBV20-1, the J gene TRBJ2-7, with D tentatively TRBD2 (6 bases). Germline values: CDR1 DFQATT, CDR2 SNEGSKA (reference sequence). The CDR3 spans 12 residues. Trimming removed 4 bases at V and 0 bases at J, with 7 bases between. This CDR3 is CSATSASYEQYF. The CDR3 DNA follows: TGCAGTGCTACTAGCGCCTCCTACGAGCAGTACTTC.

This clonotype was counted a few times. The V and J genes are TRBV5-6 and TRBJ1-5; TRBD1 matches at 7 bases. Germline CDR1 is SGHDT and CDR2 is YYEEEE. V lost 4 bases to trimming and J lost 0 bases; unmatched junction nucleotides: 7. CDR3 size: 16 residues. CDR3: CASSPTGTGSNQPQHF. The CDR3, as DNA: TGTGCCAGCAGCCCGACAGGGACGGGTAGCAATCAGCCCCAGCATTTT.

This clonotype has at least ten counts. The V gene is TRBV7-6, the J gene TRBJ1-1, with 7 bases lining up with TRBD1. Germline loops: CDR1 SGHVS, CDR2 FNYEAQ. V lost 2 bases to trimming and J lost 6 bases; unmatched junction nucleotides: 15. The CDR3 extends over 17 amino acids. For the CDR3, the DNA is TGTGCCAGCAGCTTAAGGTCAGGGGGGGACCAGAGGGCTGAAGCTTTCTTT. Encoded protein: CASSLRSGGDQRAEAFF. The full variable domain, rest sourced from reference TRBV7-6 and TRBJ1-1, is GAGVSQSPRYKVTKRGQDVALRCDPISGHVSLYWYRQALGQGPEFLTYFNYEAQQDKSGLPNDRFSAERPEGSISTLTIQRTEQRDSAMYRCASSLRSGGDQRAEAFFGQGTRLTVV.

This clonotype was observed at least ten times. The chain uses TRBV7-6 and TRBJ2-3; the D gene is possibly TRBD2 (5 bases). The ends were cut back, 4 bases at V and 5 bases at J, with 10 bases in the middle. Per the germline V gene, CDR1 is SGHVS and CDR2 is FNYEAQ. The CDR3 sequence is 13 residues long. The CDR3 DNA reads TGTGCCAGCAGCTCCGCCCGGGGAGATACGCAGTATTTT. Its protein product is CASSSARGDTQYF.

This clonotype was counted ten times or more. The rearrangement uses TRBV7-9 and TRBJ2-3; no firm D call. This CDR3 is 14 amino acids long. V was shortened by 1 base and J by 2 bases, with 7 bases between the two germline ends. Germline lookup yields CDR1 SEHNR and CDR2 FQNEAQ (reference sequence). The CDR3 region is CASSLVGATDTQYF. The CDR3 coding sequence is TGTGCCAGCAGCTTAGTTGGAGCCACAGATACGCAGTATTTT.

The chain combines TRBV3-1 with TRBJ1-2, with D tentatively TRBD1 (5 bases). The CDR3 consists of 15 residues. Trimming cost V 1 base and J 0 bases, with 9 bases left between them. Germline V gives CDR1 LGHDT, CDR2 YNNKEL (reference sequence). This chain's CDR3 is CASSQVGEANYGYTF. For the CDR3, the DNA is TGTGCCAGCAGCCAAGTGGGGGAAGCTAACTATGGCTACACCTTC. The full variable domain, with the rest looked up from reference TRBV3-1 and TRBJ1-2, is DTAVSQTPKYLVTQMGNDKSIKCEQNLGHDTMYWYKQDSKKFLKIMFSYNNKELIINETVPNRFSPKSPDKAHLNLHINSLELGDSAVYFCASSQVGEANYGYTFGSGTRLTVV.

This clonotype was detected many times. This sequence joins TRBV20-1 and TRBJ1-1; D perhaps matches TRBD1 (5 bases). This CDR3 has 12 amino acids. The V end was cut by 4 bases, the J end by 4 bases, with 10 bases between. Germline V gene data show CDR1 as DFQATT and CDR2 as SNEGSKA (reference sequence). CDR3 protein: CSATHDSTEAFF. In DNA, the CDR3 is TGCAGTGCTACCCACGACAGCACTGAAGCTTTCTTT.

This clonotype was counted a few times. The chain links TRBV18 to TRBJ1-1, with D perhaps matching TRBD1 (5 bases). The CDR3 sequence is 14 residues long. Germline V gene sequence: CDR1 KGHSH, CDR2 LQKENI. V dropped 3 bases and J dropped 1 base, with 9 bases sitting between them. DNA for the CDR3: TGTGCCAGCTCACCGGGACGGGAGAACACTGAAGCTTTCTTT. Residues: CASSPGRENTEAFF. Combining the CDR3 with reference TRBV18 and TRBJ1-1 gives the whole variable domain NAGVMQNPRHLVRRRGQEARLRCSPMKGHSHVYWYRQLPEEGLKFMVYLQKENIIDESGMPKERFSAEFPKEGPSILRIQQVVRGDSAAYFCASSPGRENTEAFFGQGTRLTVV.

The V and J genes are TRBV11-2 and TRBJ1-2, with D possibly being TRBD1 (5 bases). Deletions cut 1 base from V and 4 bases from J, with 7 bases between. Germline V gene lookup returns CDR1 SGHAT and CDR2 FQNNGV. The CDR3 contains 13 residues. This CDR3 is CASSLGTGYGYTF. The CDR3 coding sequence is TGTGCCAGCAGCTTAGGAACAGGCTATGGCTACACCTTC.

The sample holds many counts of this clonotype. CDR3 protein: CASSLDQFVSGNTIYF. The DNA for the CDR3 is TGCGCCAGCAGCCTAGACCAGTTCGTCTCTGGAAACACCATATATTTT. V gene TRBV4-3 combines with J gene TRBJ1-3; D is undetermined. This CDR3 has 16 amino acids. Trimming stripped 4 bases from V and 0 bases from J, with 13 bases between. The germline gives CDR1 LGHNA, CDR2 YSLEER.

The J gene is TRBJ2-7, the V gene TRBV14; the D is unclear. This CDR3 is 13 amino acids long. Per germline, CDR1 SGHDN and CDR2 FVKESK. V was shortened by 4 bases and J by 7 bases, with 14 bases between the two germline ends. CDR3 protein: CASSRDFYGEQYF. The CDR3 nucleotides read TGTGCCAGCAGCCGCGACTTCTACGGGGAGCAGTACTTC.

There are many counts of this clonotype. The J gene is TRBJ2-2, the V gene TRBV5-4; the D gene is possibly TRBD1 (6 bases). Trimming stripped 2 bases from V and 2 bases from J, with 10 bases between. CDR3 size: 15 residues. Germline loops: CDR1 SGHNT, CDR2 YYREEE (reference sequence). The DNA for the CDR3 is TGTGCCAGCAGCTTCCCACAGGGCAACACCGGGGAGCTGTTTTTT. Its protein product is CASSFPQGNTGELFF. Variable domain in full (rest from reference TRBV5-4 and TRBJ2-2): ETGVTQSPTHLIKTRGQQVTLRCSSQSGHNTVSWYQQALGQGPQFIFQYYREEENGRGNFPPRFSGLQFPNYSSELNVNALELDDSALYLCASSFPQGNTGELFFGEGSRLTVL.

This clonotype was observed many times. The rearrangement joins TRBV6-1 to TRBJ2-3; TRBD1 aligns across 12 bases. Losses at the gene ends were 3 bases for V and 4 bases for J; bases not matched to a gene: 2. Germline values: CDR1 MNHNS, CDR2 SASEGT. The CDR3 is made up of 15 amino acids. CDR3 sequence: CASSEGTGGADTQYF. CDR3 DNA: TGTGCCAGCAGTGAGGGGACAGGGGGCGCAGATACGCAGTATTTT.